This TCR beta chain was retrieved from a study of T cells in Graves' hyperthyroidism and ophthalmopathy. Overall study results and limits: Before onset, ophthalmopathy was predicted by the model a median approximately 6.6 months earlier.

TCR beta CDR3 sequences were amplified from RNA transcripts. In the first-round RT-PCR of the TCR CDR3, the HTBI primer set was used. TCRdb reprocessed the multiplex PCR reads with MiXCR, giving one entry per CDR3 protein. The sample shows about 740,000 distinct CDR3 sequences, 14% of them seen only once. This clonotype was detected a few times. Its antigen is as yet unknown. Patients were aged 18 to 65, had disease duration under 2 months, and had newly diagnosed hyperthyroidism. PBMCs were sourced from less than 12 ml fresh peripheral blood. The CDR3 extends over 15 amino acids. The germline V gene has CDR1 MNHNS and CDR2 SASEGT. V lost 6 bases, J lost 4 bases, and 10 bases stayed unmatched.

The sample comprised blood. This TCR was sampled from a woman between 18 and 29 years old with Graves' hyperthyroidism. The V and J genes are TRBV6-1 and TRBJ2-5; 8 bases are a match to TRBD2. The DNA of the CDR3 is TGTGCCAGCAGCTCCGGGACTAGTCAGATAGAGACCCAGTACTTC. It specifies CASSSGTSQIETQYF.